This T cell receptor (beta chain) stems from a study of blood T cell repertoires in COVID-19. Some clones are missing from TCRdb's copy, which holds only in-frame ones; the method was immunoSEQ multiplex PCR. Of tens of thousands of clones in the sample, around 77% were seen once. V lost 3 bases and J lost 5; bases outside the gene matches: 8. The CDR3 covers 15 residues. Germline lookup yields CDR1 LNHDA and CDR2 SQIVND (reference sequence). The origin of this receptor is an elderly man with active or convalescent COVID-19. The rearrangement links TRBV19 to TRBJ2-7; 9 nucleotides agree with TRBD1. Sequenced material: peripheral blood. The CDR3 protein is CASSISRDRAHEQYF. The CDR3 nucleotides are TGTGCCAGTAGTATTTCCCGGGACAGGGCCCACGAGCAGTACTTC.